This T cell receptor beta chain was captured by sequencing in a study of OX40 agonist ivuxolimab in advanced cancers. The table came from immunoSEQ multiplex PCR; TCRdb's copy has only in-frame clones and leaves some out. The sample includes about 61,000 clones, roughly 87% of them seen just once. The CDR3 totals 12 residues. Germline V lookup: CDR1 SGDLS, CDR2 YYNGEE. V was pared by 3 bases and J by 9 bases, with 7 bases between. The clonotype originates from an adult with an advanced solid tumor such as melanoma, head and neck, liver or kidney cancer. The input for sequencing was CD4+ or CD8+ T cells sorted from blood, taken in a trial of the OX40 agonist ivuxolimab. This chain joins TRBV9 and TRBJ1-6, with D possibly TRBD1 on 6 matching bases. CDR3: CASSEGGSPLHF. In DNA form, the CDR3 reads TGTGCCAGCAGCGAGGGGGGTTCACCCCTCCACTTT. The entire variable domain, with the rest obtained from reference TRBV9 and TRBJ1-6, is as follows: DSGVTQTPKHLITATGQRVTLRCSPRSGDLSVYWYQQSLDQGLQFLIQYYNGEERAKGNILERFSAQQFPDLHSELNLSSLELGDSALYFCASSEGGSPLHFGNGTRLTVT.